This TCR beta chain appears in the sequencing data of a study of blood T cell repertoires in COVID-19. Recruits, aged roughly 18 to 100 years, lived in some 25 US areas. Data came from immunoSEQ multiplex PCR; TCRdb stores just in-frame clones and leaves some out. In the table there are 200,000 to 300,000 clones, around nine tenths of which are singletons. The CDR3 has 14 residues. V was cut by 5 bases and J by 6 bases, with 14 bases left in between. In germline, CDR1 is SGHVS, CDR2 FNYEAQ. The chain joins TRBV7-6 to TRBJ1-5, with D perhaps TRBD1 (5 bases). This clonotype was sampled from a woman aged 18-30 years who had recovered from COVID-19. Sequencing was carried out using PBMCs or T cells enriched from blood (not recorded which). The CDR3 DNA is TGTGCCAGCAGCCCGGACCGGGGGAGTCAGCCCCAGCATTTT. Residues: CASSPDRGSQPQHF.